This T cell receptor beta chain was recorded in a study of cytomegalovirus exposure and HLA in healthy donors. Study details: Around 89 million unique TCRs from HLA-typed donors made up an early data release. The study's findings and limits: Highest at DRB1 and lowest at HLA-C, TCR association rates differed among HLA loci in a later analysis. Later on, a genetic analysis was performed. It linked a missense variant in DCLRE1C with V- and J-gene trimming of TCR beta.

Germline CDR1 and CDR2: MNHNS and SASEGT. The length of the CDR3 is 11 residues. The PCR used 60 Vbeta and 13 Jbeta primers. Generated by immunoSEQ multiplex PCR, the TCRdb table keeps only in-frame clones and is missing some. The sample carries 150,000 to 200,000 clones, around two thirds recorded once. A note on this clone: Its target is not known.

The chain carries TRBV6-1 and TRBJ2-5; no clear D gene. The better agreement between TRBJ2-7 and the DNA end casts doubt on the J call. The TCR was taken from a man in his thirties or forties in good health and CMV-seropositive. Sequenced material: PBMCs. The CDR3 nucleotides are TGTGCCACGACCTATAACTACGAGCAGTACTTC. Translation: CATTYNYEQYF.